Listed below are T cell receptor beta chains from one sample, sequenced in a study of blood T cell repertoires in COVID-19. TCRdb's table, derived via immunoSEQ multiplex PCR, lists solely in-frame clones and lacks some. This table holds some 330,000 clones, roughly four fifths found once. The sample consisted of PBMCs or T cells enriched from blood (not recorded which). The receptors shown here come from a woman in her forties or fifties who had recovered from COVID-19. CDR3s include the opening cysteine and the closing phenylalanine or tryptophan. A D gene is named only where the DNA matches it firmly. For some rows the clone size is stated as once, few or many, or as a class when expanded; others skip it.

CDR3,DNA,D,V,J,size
CASSLGDRDNEKLFF,TGTGCCAGCAGCTTAGGGGACAGGGATAATGAAAAACTGTTTTTT,TRBD1,TRBV7-2,TRBJ1-4,.
CASRPDSLAGVGEQFF,TGTGCCAGCAGACCAGACAGTCTAGCGGGTGTGGGCGAGCAGTTCTTC,TRBD2,TRBV11-2,TRBJ2-1,once
CASRPSTGEAFF,TGTGCCAGCAGACCTAGTACGGGTGAAGCTTTCTTT,.,TRBV6-2/TRBV6-3,TRBJ1-1,.
CASSTPGRVIYEQYF,TGTGCCAGCAGTACCCCAGGCAGGGTGATTTACGAGCAGTACTTC,.,TRBV6-5,TRBJ2-7,.
CASSSLGELVRNEQFF,TGTGCCAGCAGTTCCCTCGGGGAGCTAGTGAGGAATGAGCAGTTCTTC,.,TRBV27,TRBJ2-1,.
CASSLRGAGYTF,TGTGCCAGCAGTTTAAGGGGCGCCGGCTACACCTTC,.,TRBV27,TRBJ1-2,.
CASSLAGAKYNEQFF,TGCGCCAGCAGCTTGGCGGGAGCCAAGTACAATGAGCAGTTCTTC,.,TRBV5-1,TRBJ2-1,.
CASSVWEGNTEAFF,TGTGCCAGCAGTGTATGGGAGGGGAACACTGAAGCTTTCTTT,.,TRBV2,TRBJ1-1,.
CASSGGLNTDTQYF,TGTGCCAGCAGTGGGGGACTCAACACAGATACGCAGTATTTT,.,TRBV2,TRBJ2-3,few
CASSRLTGFLYGYTF,TGTGCCAGCAGCCGTCTAACAGGTTTCCTCTATGGCTACACCTTC,.,TRBV27,TRBJ1-2,.
CASSRTGTGVGYGYTF,TGTGCCAGCAGCCGCACCGGGACAGGGGTTGGCTATGGCTACACCTTC,TRBD1,TRBV5-4,TRBJ1-2,many
CASSTQGNTEAFF,TGTGCCAGCTCGACACAGGGAAACACTGAAGCTTTCTTT,.,TRBV18,TRBJ1-1,.
CASSLAPRGAGDTQYF,TGTGCCAGCAGCTTGGCCCCCCGGGGGGCTGGAGATACGCAGTATTTT,.,TRBV5-6,TRBJ2-3,once
CASVPAGGTDTQYF,TGTGCCAGCGTCCCAGCGGGCGGCACAGATACGCAGTATTTT,.,TRBV6-5,TRBJ2-3,.
CASSVAWGLAGVAGELFF,TGTGCCAGCAGCGTAGCTTGGGGGCTAGCGGGAGTTGCCGGGGAGCTGTTTTTT,TRBD2,TRBV9,TRBJ2-2,.
CASSPRFQTNEKLFF,TGTGCCAGCAGCCCTAGGTTCCAGACTAATGAAAAACTGTTTTTT,.,TRBV7-4,TRBJ1-4,.
CAWRYDPGHRFATNEKLFF,TGTGCCTGGAGGTACGACCCGGGACACCGCTTTGCAACTAATGAAAAACTGTTTTTT,.,TRBV30,TRBJ1-4,.
CASSLEVGLASQETQYF,TGTGCCAGCAGCTTGGAAGTGGGACTAGCGTCCCAAGAGACCCAGTACTTC,TRBD2,TRBV5-6,TRBJ2-5,.
CASSLFRDTSSTDTQYF,TGCGCCAGCAGCTTGTTTCGGGACACATCTAGCACAGATACGCAGTATTTT,.,TRBV5-1,TRBJ2-3,.
CASGFTGDNEKLFF,TGTGCCAGCGGATTCACAGGGGATAATGAAAAACTGTTTTTT,TRBD1,TRBV2,TRBJ1-4,.
CASSFSGSSYNEQFF,TGTGCCAGCAGCTTTAGCGGAAGCTCCTACAATGAGCAGTTCTTC,.,TRBV7-8,TRBJ2-1,.
CASSEAGDTGYTF,TGTGCCAGCAGTGAAGCTGGGGACACTGGCTACACCTTC,.,TRBV6-1,TRBJ1-2,.
CASSPQAGEGAGELFF,TGTGCCAGCAGTCCCCAAGCGGGAGAGGGTGCCGGGGAGCTGTTTTTT,TRBD2,TRBV27,TRBJ2-2,.
CASSQGDRAYNEQFF,TGTGCCAGCAGCCAAGGGGACAGGGCCTACAATGAGCAGTTCTTC,TRBD1,TRBV3-1/TRBV3-2,TRBJ2-1,.
CASSQAIQSSGNTIYF,TGCGCCAGCAGCCAAGCGATACAAAGCTCTGGAAACACCATATATTTT,.,TRBV4-1,TRBJ1-3,.
CSVGPGSGPEAFF,TGCAGCGTTGGGCCGGGGTCCGGCCCGGAAGCTTTCTTT,.,TRBV29-1,TRBJ1-1,.
CASSDPLAGSPLHF,TGTGCCAGCAGTGATCCCCTCGCGGGGTCACCCCTCCACTTT,.,TRBV6-1,TRBJ1-6,.
CASSLGRGWYEQYF,TGTGCCAGCAGCTTAGGGAGGGGCTGGTACGAGCAGTACTTC,.,TRBV7-9,TRBJ2-7,.
CASRTGTPDQPQHF,TGTGCCAGCCGAACCGGGACACCCGATCAGCCCCAGCATTTT,.,TRBV27,TRBJ1-5,.
CASSQRDSLRYTF,TGTGCCAGCAGCCAACGGGACAGCCTAAGATACACCTTC,TRBD1,TRBV27,TRBJ1-2,.
CASGISSGSNQPQHF,TGTGCCAGCGGTATCTCTTCGGGGAGCAATCAGCCCCAGCATTTT,.,TRBV6-5,TRBJ1-5,once
CASSLEAGFSSYEQYF,TGTGCCAGCAGCTTAGAGGCAGGATTTAGCTCCTACGAGCAGTACTTC,.,TRBV7-9,TRBJ2-7,.
CAWSRWGPYEQYF,TGTGCCTGGAGTCGTTGGGGGCCCTACGAGCAGTACTTC,.,TRBV30,TRBJ2-7,.